The 5 T cell receptor beta chains below come from one sample, sequenced in a study of CD8 T cells in ankylosing spondylitis. TCRdb independently ran MiXCR on the 5' RACE reads; one entry per CDR3 protein. The repertoire holds around 120,000 distinct CDR3 sequences, 24% seen once, with 9% to 15% in the top ten. What was sequenced was synovial fluid, either unsorted or a sorted T cell fraction (not recorded which). The receptors were sampled from a male donor with ankylosing spondylitis.

CDR3 sequence reads: CASSYREFGTEAFF. The CDR3 DNA reads TGTGCCAGCAGTTACAGGGAGTTCGGCACTGAAGCTTTCTTT. This sequence joins TRBV6-2 or TRBV6-3 and TRBJ1-1; no firm D call. CDR3 length equals 14 residues. Between the trimmed V and J ends, which lost 2 bases and 4 bases, there was a span of 11 bases. From germline, CDR1 is MNHEY and CDR2 SVGEGT.

The V call is TRBV12-3 or TRBV12-4, the J call TRBJ2-1, with D unresolved. The CDR3 contains 12 residues. The V and J ends lost 0 bases and 7 bases respectively, with 4 bases between them. CDR3 sequence reads: CASSLAWNEQFF. The CDR3 bases are TGTGCCAGCAGTTTAGCGTGGAATGAGCAGTTCTTC.

This clonotype was seen many times. The chain combines TRBV7-9 with TRBJ2-3; 11 bases map to TRBD2. This CDR3 spans 16 amino acids. Germline CDR1 reads SEHNR; CDR2 reads FQNEAQ (reference sequence). The V and J ends lost 4 bases and 3 bases, in that order; junction bases with no gene match: 6. CDR3 bases: TGTGCCAGCAGCTCTACTAGCGGGAGTATGACAGATACGCAGTATTTT. It yields the protein CASSSTSGSMTDTQYF.

The DNA of the CDR3 is TGTGCCACCAGGGGCCGGGACAGTAATGGCTACACCTTC. This translates into CATRGRDSNGYTF. V gene TRBV24-1 combines with J gene TRBJ1-2; 7 nucleotides line up with TRBD1. The CDR3 length is 13 residues. CDR1 is KGHDR and CDR2 is SFDVKD in the germline V gene. The V and J ends lost 7 bases and 6 bases, in that order; junction bases with no gene match: 7.

This clonotype was observed a few times. J is TRBJ2-5 and V is TRBV7-9, with D perhaps matching TRBD2 (6 bases). Germline V gene lookup returns CDR1 SEHNR and CDR2 FQNEAQ (reference sequence). This CDR3 has 13 residues. V gave up 5 bases and J gave up 5 bases, with 12 bases separating them. CDR3 residues: CASSTIGGETQYF. In DNA form, the CDR3 reads TGTGCCAGCAGCACCATCGGAGGGGAGACCCAGTACTTC.